This record concerns one TCR beta chain sequence. Its antigen is currently unknown. Germline-derived CDR1 and CDR2 are SGHRS and YFSETQ. Trimming shortened V by 6 bases and J by 2 bases, and 14 bases separated the two germline ends. The CDR3 length is 14 residues. Sequenced with the Oncomine TCR Beta short-read assay was DNA taken from cultured CD4+ T cells. The source of extracted genomic DNA was cultured CD4+ T cells. In TCRdb, the PCR reads were re-called with MiXCR into one record per CDR3 protein. The sample has roughly 13,000 distinct CDR3 sequences, around 46% seen once. This record comes from a study of vaccination and CD4 T cells after COVID-19. For the study at large: In the convalescent group, nasal swab PCR was SARS-CoV-2 positive; fewer than 10 cases were mild and one severe.

As for treatment: roughly nine-day PBMC culture with coronavirus spike peptide pools or control peptides (ViraFEST assay). The sequence was collected from a human donor with COVID-19. The sample consisted of cultured CD4+ T cells from blood. J is TRBJ2-5 and V is TRBV5-1; a weak D match, TRBD2 (6 bases). CDR3 sequence reads: CASMPGGVQETQYF. The CDR3 bases are TGCGCCAGCATGCCTGGCGGGGTTCAAGAGACCCAGTACTTC. The full variable domain, rest sourced from reference TRBV5-1 and TRBJ2-5, is KAGVTQTPRYLIKTRGQQVTLSCSPISGHRSVSWYQQTPGQGLQFLFEYFSETQRNKGNFPGRFSGRQFSNSRSEMNVSTLELGDSALYLCASMPGGVQETQYFGPGTRLLVL.